These 6 T cell receptor beta chains were sequenced from one sample in a study of regulatory T cells in long-lasting Graves disease. Investigators prepared the TCR beta libraries by applying iRepertoire HTBI primers and Arm-PCR of CDR3 regions. TCRdb itself ran the multiplex PCR reads through MiXCR, one entry per CDR3 protein. The sample comprises roughly 700,000 distinct CDR3 sequences, around 30% of which are singletons, and 35% to 55% rests with the top ten. The time point denotes: persistent/refractory GD, antithyroid drugs over 5 years with positive TRAb. The TCR library used RNA extracted from PBMCs. Sequenced material: peripheral blood mononuclear cells (PBMCs), taken when the disease was refractory, from a patient treated with antithyroid drugs. These receptors originate from a female donor with Graves disease.

Worth noting for this clonotype: This may arise from a read error, as a much more abundant clone is one base away. The J gene is TRBJ1-1, the V gene TRBV28; no firm D call. CDR3 length: 12 residues. Between the trimmed V and J ends, which lost 2 bases and 10 bases, there was a span of 11 bases. Germline loops: CDR1 MDHEN, CDR2 SYDVKM. CDR3 coding DNA: TGTGCCAGCAGTTTACGGACCTCCCCAGCTTTCTTT. It specifies CASSLRTSPAFF.

This clonotype appeared many times. The chain has TRBV12-3 or TRBV12-4 and TRBJ2-5, with 7 positions matching TRBD2. There are 12 residues in the CDR3. V gave up 5 bases and J gave up 9 bases; unmatched junction bases: 6. CDR3 residues: CASSLRGEAQYF. The CDR3 DNA reads as TGTGCCAGCAGTCTCCGGGGGGAGGCCCAGTACTTC.

This clonotype occurred once. The chain has TRBV27 and TRBJ1-5, with D possibly being TRBD1 (6 bases). The V end lost 4 bases, the J end lost 3 bases, and 10 bases lay between the germline ends. Germline V gene data show CDR1 as MNHEY and CDR2 as SMNVEV (reference sequence). The CDR3 length is 14 residues. CDR3 sequence reads: CASSSRTDNQPQHF. The CDR3 nucleotides read TGTGCCAGCAGTTCCCGGACAGACAATCAGCCCCAGCATTTT.

This clonotype was found a few times. The chain recombines TRBV5-1 with TRBJ1-1, with D hard to call. Per germline, CDR1 SGHRS and CDR2 YFSETQ. The CDR3 loop spans 11 amino acids. The germline V and J ends were trimmed by 3 bases and 6 bases, with 6 bases remaining between them. The CDR3: CASSSLAEAFF. CDR3 sequence (DNA): TGCGCCAGCAGCTCACTGGCTGAAGCTTTCTTT.

J is TRBJ2-2 and V is TRBV5-5, with 9 bases that match TRBD2. This CDR3 has 14 residues. CDR1 SGHKS and CDR2 YYEKEE come from the germline V gene (reference sequence). V was clipped by 4 bases and J by 7 bases; unmatched bases: 5. The CDR3 reads CASSGGLAYGELFF. The CDR3 nucleotides are TGTGCCAGCAGCGGGGGACTAGCTTACGGGGAGCTGTTTTTT.

The rearrangement links TRBV18 to TRBJ1-4; D possibly corresponds to TRBD1 (6 bases). Germline V gene data show CDR1 as KGHSH and CDR2 as LQKENI. V was shortened by 2 bases and J by 2 bases, with 12 bases between the two germline ends. The CDR3 totals 16 residues. DNA of the CDR3: TGTGCCAGCTCACCAGAGTGGGGGGCGACTAATGAAAAACTGTTTTTT. This codes for CASSPEWGATNEKLFF.